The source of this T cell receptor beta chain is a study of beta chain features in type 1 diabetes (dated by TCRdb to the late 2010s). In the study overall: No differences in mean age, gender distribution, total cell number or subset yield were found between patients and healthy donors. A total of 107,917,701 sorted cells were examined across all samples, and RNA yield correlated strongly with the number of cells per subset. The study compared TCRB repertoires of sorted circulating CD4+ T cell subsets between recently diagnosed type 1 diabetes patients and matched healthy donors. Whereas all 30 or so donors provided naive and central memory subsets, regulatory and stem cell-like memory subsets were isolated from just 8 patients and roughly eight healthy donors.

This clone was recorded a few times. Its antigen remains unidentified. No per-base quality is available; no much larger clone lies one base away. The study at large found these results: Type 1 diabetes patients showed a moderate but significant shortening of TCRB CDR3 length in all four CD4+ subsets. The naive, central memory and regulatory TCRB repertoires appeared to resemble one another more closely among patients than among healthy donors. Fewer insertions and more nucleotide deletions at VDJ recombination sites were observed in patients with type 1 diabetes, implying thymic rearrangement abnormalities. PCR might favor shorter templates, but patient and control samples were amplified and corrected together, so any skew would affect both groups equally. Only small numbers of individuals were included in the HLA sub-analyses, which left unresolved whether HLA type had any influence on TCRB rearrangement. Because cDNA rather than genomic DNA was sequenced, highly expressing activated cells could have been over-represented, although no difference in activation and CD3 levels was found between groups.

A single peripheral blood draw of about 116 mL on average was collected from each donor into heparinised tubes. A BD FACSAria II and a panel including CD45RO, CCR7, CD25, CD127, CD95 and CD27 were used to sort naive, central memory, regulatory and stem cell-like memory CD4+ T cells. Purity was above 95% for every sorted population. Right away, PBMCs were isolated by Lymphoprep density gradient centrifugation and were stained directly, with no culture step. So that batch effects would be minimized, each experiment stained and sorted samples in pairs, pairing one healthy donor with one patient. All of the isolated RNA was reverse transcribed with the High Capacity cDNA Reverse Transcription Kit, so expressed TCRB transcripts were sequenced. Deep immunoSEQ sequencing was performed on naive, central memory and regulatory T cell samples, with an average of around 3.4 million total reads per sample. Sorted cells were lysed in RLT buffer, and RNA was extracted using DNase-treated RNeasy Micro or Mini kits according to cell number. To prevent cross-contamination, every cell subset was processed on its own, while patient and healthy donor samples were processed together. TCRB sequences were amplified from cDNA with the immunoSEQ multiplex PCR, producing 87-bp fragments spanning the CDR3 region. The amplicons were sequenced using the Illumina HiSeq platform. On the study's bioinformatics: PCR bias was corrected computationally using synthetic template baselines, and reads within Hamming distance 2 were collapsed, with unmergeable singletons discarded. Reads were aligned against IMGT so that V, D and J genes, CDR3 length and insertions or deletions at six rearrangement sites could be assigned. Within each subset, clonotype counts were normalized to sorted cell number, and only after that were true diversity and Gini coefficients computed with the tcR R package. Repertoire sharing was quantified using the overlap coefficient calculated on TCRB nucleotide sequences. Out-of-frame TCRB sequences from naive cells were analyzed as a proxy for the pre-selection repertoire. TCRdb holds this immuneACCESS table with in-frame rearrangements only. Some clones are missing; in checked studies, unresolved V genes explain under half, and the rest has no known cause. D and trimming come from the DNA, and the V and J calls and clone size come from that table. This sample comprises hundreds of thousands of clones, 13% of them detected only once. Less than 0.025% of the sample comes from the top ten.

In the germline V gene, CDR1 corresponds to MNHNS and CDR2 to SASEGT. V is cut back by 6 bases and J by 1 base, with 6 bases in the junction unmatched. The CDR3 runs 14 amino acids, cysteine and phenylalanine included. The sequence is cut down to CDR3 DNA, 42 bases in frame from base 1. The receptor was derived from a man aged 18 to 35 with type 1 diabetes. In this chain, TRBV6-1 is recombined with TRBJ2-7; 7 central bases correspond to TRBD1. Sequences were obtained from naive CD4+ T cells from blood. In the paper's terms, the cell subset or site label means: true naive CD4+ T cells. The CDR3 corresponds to CASSDREGSYEQYF. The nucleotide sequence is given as TGTGCCAGCAGCGACAGGGAAGGGTCCTACGAGCAGTACTTC.